A single sample gave rise to the 9 T cell receptor beta chains below, sequenced in a study of cytomegalovirus exposure and HLA in healthy donors. Clones were sequenced by immunoSEQ multiplex PCR, and TCRdb holds only the in-frame ones, with some missing. The top ten hold 11% to 15% of the sample, which has 200,000 to 250,000 clones, approximately 83% seen once. Sequenced material: PBMCs. The origin of the receptors is a woman aged 30 to 39 in good health and CMV-seropositive.

The table lists this clone with a few counts. The chain couples TRBV6-1 to TRBJ2-2; D may match TRBD1 or TRBD2 (5 bases each). This CDR3 contains 14 residues. Germline values: CDR1 MNHNS, CDR2 SASEGT. The DNA for the CDR3 is TGTGCGTCGAGGGGATCCGCGAACACCGGGGAGCTGTTTTTT. It codes for CASRGSANTGELFF.

The chain has TRBV28 and TRBJ2-5; the D is unclear. Germline V gene data show CDR1 as MDHEN and CDR2 as SYDVKM. V was clipped by 2 bases and J by 4 bases, with 5 bases between them. The CDR3 covers 12 residues. The CDR3, as DNA: TGTGCCAGCAGTTTAGATAGAGAGACCCAGTACTTC. Residues: CASSLDRETQYF.

This clone has a single count. The chain couples TRBV4-3 to TRBJ1-2, with no clear D. CDR3 length: 14 amino acids. Trimming cost V 0 bases and J 4 bases, with 9 bases left between them. From germline, CDR1 is LGHNA and CDR2 YSLEER. In DNA, the CDR3 is TGCGCCAGCAGCCAAGATTCTGGTAGCTATGGCTACACCTTC. Amino acids: CASSQDSGSYGYTF.

The V and J genes are TRBV9 and TRBJ2-7, with 7 bases that match TRBD2. Losses at the gene ends were 4 bases for V and 6 bases for J; bases not matched to a gene: 7. CDR3 size: 13 residues. Germline V gene sequence: CDR1 SGDLS, CDR2 YYNGEE. CDR3 DNA sequence: TGTGCCAGCAGCTCGGGAGGCCGGGGCGAGCAGTACTTC. The encoded protein is CASSSGGRGEQYF.

The rearrangement uses TRBV7-3 and TRBJ2-1, with TRBD2 as a possible D gene (7 bases). Per germline, CDR1 SGHTA and CDR2 FQGTGA. V gave up 1 base and J gave up 9 bases, with 19 bases separating them. CDR3 length: 16 amino acids. This CDR3 is CASSLMGGLPPGEQFF. The CDR3 bases are TGTGCCAGCAGCTTAATGGGGGGGCTACCACCGGGTGAGCAGTTCTTC.

The chain recombines TRBV13 with TRBJ1-1, with no clear D. Germline CDR1 PRHDT, CDR2 FYEKMQ (reference sequence). The CDR3 has 13 amino acids. V shed 1 base and J shed 1 base, with 4 bases lying between them. This CDR3 is CASSLEWNTEAFF. The CDR3 region has the DNA TGTGCCAGCAGCTTAGAATGGAACACTGAAGCTTTCTTT.

The V call is TRBV9, the J call TRBJ2-2; TRBD1 or TRBD2 may be the D gene (5 bases each). CDR3 length: 17 amino acids. Germline lookup yields CDR1 SGDLS and CDR2 YYNGEE. V was trimmed by 0 bases and J by 5 bases, leaving 17 bases between them. The CDR3 nucleotides read TGTGCCAGCAGCGTAGACCTGCGGGCAGGGCGAACCGGGGAGCTGTTTTTT. This sequence encodes CASSVDLRAGRTGELFF.

The rearrangement joins TRBV5-6 to TRBJ2-7, with 10 bases matching TRBD2. CDR3 length: 15 residues. Per germline, CDR1 SGHDT and CDR2 YYEEEE. The trim removed 4 bases at V and 4 bases at J, leaving 8 bases unmatched. The CDR3 DNA reads as TGTGCCAGCAGCACTTCTGGACTAGCGGAATACGAGCAGTACTTC. Encoded protein: CASSTSGLAEYEQYF.

A single count supports this clone. The genes are TRBV11-2 and TRBJ1-5; D gene unclear. The CDR3 covers 15 residues. CDR1 and CDR2 from the germline V gene are SGHAT and FQNNGV. V lost 1 base and J 2 bases, leaving 9 bases between the germline ends. In nucleotides, the CDR3 is TGTGCCAGCAGCTTAGGTGGCAAGGGCAATCAGCCCCAGCATTTT. Protein sequence: CASSLGGKGNQPQHF.